This entry describes one TCR beta chain. Antigen specificity is unknown. CDR1 and CDR2 from the germline V gene are MNHNY and SVGAGI (reference sequence). V lost 8 bases, J lost 2 bases, and 16 bases lay in between. The CDR3 loop spans 14 amino acids. TCR beta cDNA libraries included unique molecular identifiers. With about 0.95 to 10 million T cells as the source, a few hundred thousand cDNA molecules resulted. One entry per CDR3 protein, called by TCRdb with MiXCR from the PCR reads. The sample includes roughly 870,000 distinct CDR3 sequences, approximately 53% of them seen just once. These data originate in a study of post-analysis software for immune sequencing data. At the level of the study: As for disease course, relapsing-remitting, secondary progressive and progressive-relapsing multiple sclerosis were all included. Study findings and constraints: About 5 TRBV segments (TRBV5-6, TRBV5-1 and TRBV20-1 among them) occurred more frequently in patients than in controls. Diversity measured as normalized Chao1 was significantly lower in multiple sclerosis patients than in controls. Analysis by F measure revealed that same-batch samples clustered strongly together.

This receptor was identified in a girl aged 10 to 17 with multiple sclerosis. The chain couples TRBV6-6 to TRBJ2-7; possibly TRBD2 for D (6 bases). What was sequenced was blood. CDR3 sequence: CASGGREVTYEQYF. The CDR3 DNA sequence: TGTGCCAGCGGGGGGAGAGAAGTGACCTACGAGCAGTACTTC.